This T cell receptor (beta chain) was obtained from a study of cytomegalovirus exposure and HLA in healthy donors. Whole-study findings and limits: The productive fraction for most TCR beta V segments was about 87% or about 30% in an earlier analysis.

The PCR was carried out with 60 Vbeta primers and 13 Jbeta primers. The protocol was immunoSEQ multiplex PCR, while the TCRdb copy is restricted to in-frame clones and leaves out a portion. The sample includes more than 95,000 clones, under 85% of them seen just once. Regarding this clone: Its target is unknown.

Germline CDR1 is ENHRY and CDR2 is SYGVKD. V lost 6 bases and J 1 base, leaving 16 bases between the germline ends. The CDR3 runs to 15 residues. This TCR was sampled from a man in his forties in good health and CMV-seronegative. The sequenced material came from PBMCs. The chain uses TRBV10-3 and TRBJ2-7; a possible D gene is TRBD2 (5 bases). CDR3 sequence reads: CAIRHELVSSYEQYF. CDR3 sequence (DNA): TGTGCCATCAGACACGAACTAGTGTCGTCCTACGAGCAGTACTTC.